A selection of T cell receptor beta chains follows, all from one sample in a study of technical replicates of blood from a few donors. Libraries were prepared by immunoSEQ multiplex PCR; TCRdb keeps only in-frame clonotypes and omits some of them. The table lists 83,000 or so clones, 90% to 95% of them singletons, with 0.25% in the top ten. The specimen was T cells isolated from PBMCs. The receptors come from a human donor in good health. Both conserved end residues are part of each CDR3. D genes are given only for firm matches.

D gene | J gene | V gene | CDR3 length | CDR3 protein | CDR3 DNA
TRBD1 | TRBJ2-1 | TRBV10-3 | 15 | CAISASYTGVDEQFF | TGTGCCATCAGTGCGAGCTATACAGGGGTGGATGAGCAGTTCTTC
TRBD1 | TRBJ2-7 | TRBV19 | 17 | CASSIYLQGTGGGEQYF | TGTGCCAGTAGTATATATCTGCAAGGGACAGGGGGAGGGGAGCAGTACTTC
TRBD1 | TRBJ2-1 | TRBV11-3 | 16 | CASSSPGDRGYNEQFF | TGTGCCAGCAGCTCCCCCGGGGACAGGGGATACAATGAGCAGTTCTTC
- | TRBJ1-5 | TRBV12-5 | 14 | CASGLELSNQPQHF | TGTGCTAGTGGTTTGGAACTTAGCAATCAGCCCCAGCATTTT
- | TRBJ2-7 | TRBV7-9 | 15 | CASSSRGTPHYEQYF | TGTGCCAGCAGCTCCCGGGGGACTCCCCACTACGAGCAGTACTTC
- | TRBJ2-7 | TRBV15 | 14 | CATSRTGSPYEQYF | TGTGCCACCAGCAGAACAGGGTCCCCCTACGAGCAGTACTTC
TRBD2 | TRBJ2-5 | TRBV5-1 | 15 | CASSSMRGGQETQYF | TGCGCCAGCAGCTCGATGCGGGGGGGCCAAGAGACCCAGTACTTC
- | TRBJ1-2 | TRBV28 | 16 | CASSPGGLDSQNGYTF | TGTGCCAGCAGTCCGGGAGGACTGGACAGTCAAAATGGCTACACCTTC
TRBD1 | TRBJ1-1 | TRBV25-1 | 16 | CASSDLGQLSGTEAFF | TGTGCCAGCAGTGACTTGGGACAGCTTTCTGGCACTGAAGCTTTCTTT
- | TRBJ2-1 | TRBV7-6 | 14 | CASSLAQAGNEQFF | TGTGCCAGCAGCTTAGCCCAAGCCGGTAATGAGCAGTTCTTC